This T cell receptor (beta chain) derives from a study of cytomegalovirus exposure and HLA in healthy donors. PCR primers comprised 60 Vbeta and 13 Jbeta primers. Profiled with immunoSEQ multiplex PCR; TCRdb holds only in-frame clones, not every one. The sample consists of about 130,000 clones, over 70% of them appearing once. Worth noting for this clone: The antigen is not known.

Whole-study findings and limits: A cluster of highly shared sequence variants was likely a sequencing artifact. The listing of fewer than 200 TCR beta chains classed them as cytomegalovirus-associated. It was reported in a later analysis that an Asian-associated ancestry cluster showed fewer N-insertions than the approximately 700-donor mean.

The CDR3 has 13 amino acids. J lost 6 bases, V lost 9 bases, and 4 bases had no gene match. In germline, CDR1 is LNHNV, CDR2 YYDKDF (reference sequence). Sequenced input: PBMCs. The source of this sequence is a woman aged 40 to 49 in good health and CMV-seronegative. J is TRBJ2-1 and V is TRBV15; 11 bases line up with TRBD1. CDR3 residues: CATDRGQVNEQFF. The CDR3 nucleotides are TGTGCCACGGACAGGGGGCAAGTCAATGAGCAGTTCTTC.